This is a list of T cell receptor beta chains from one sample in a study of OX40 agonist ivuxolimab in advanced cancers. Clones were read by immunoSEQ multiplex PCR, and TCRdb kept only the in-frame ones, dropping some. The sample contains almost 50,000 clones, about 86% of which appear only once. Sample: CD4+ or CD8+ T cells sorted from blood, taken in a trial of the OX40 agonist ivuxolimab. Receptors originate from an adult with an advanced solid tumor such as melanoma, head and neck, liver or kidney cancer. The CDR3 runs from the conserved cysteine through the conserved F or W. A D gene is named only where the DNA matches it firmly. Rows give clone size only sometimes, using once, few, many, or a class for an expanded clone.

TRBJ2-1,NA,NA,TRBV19,TGTGCCAGTAGTATCCAAACTAGTAGCAATGAGCAGTTCTTC,CASSIQTSSNEQFF
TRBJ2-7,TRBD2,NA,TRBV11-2,TGTGCCAGCAGCTCCGAACGAACACTAGCGGGACCTCCCAACGAGCAGTACTTC,CASSSERTLAGPPNEQYF
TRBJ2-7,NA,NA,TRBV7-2,TGTGCCAGCAGGCCCCCAGGGAGCTACGAGCAGTACTTC,CASRPPGSYEQYF
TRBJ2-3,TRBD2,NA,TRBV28,TGTGCCAGCAGTCCCTTCCTGCGGGAGGCCTCAACAGATACGCAGTATTTT,CASSPFLREASTDTQYF
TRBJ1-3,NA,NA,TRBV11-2,TGTGCCAGCAGCCCCGGCCCCGGAAACACCATATATTTT,CASSPGPGNTIYF
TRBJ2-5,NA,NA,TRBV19,TGTGCCAGTAGCGACGACAGGGAGACCCAGTACTTC,CASSDDRETQYF
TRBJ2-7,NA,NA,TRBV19,TGTGCCAGTAGTAAACCAGGGCCAACGTCCTACGAGCAGTACTTC,CASSKPGPTSYEQYF
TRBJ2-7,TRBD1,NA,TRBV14,TGTGCCAGCAGCCAGGGGACAGGGGACACCTACGAGCAGTACTTC,CASSQGTGDTYEQYF
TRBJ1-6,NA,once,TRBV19,TGTGCCAGTAGTGTGGACAGCGTGGGAAATTCACCCCTCCACTTT,CASSVDSVGNSPLHF
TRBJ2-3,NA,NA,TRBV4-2,TGTGCCAGCAGCCAAGTTCTGGAGTCCACAGATACGCAGTATTTT,CASSQVLESTDTQYF
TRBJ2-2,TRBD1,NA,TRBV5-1,TGCGCCAGCAGCGCCCGGACAGGGAACGGGGAGCTGTTTTTT,CASSARTGNGELFF
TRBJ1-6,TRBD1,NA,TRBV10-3,TGTGCCATCAGTGAGTCCCCGGGACAGGGTTCACCCCTCCACTTT,CAISESPGQGSPLHF
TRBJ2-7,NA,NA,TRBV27,TGTGCCAGCAGTTTAGAGGGGGGGGGCAGAGCCTACGAGCAGTACTTC,CASSLEGGGRAYEQYF
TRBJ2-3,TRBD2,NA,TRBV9,TGTGCCAGCAGCGTTAGCGGGAGCTCAGATACGCAGTATTTT,CASSVSGSSDTQYF
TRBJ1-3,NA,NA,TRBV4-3,TGCGCCAGCAGCCAAGGATGGTACCCCGCCGACACCATATATTTT,CASSQGWYPADTIYF
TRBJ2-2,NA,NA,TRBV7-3,TGTGCCAGCAGCTTAGGGCTAGCGACCGGGGAGCTGTTTTTT,CASSLGLATGELFF
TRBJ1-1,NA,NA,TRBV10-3,TGTGCCACTCAACATACCATGGACACTGAAGCTTTCTTT,CATQHTMDTEAFF
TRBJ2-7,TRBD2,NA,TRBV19,TGTGCCAGTAGTGGGATAGCTAGCGGGAGTTTGTCCTACGAGCAGTACTTC,CASSGIASGSLSYEQYF
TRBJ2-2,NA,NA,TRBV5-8,TGTGCCAGCAGCCGTTCAGGGATTAACACCGGGGAGCTGTTTTTT,CASSRSGINTGELFF
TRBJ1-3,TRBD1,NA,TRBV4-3,TGCGCCAGCAGCCAAGAGGTTAGGACAGGGGGGTCTGGAAACACCATATATTTT,CASSQEVRTGGSGNTIYF
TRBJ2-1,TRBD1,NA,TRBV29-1,TGCAGCGTTGGATACAGGGGACCCTACAATGAGCAGTTCTTC,CSVGYRGPYNEQFF
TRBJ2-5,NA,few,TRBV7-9,TGTGCCAGCAGCGCGGAAGGGGAGACCCAGTACTTC,CASSAEGETQYF